This TCR beta chain stems from a study of cytomegalovirus exposure and HLA in healthy donors. The study's findings and limits: The finding came from a later analysis; first-cohort TCR clusters tended to co-occur in the 110 or so validation repertoires. Reports showed the classifier diagnosing cytomegalovirus status with high specificity and sensitivity.

The CDR3 is 16 amino acids. With V trimmed by 4 bases and J by 3 bases, 10 bases remained unmatched. Germline V CDR1 and CDR2: SGDLS, YYNGEE. The method was immunoSEQ multiplex PCR; TCRdb's version includes in-frame clones alone and lacks a portion of them. The sample holds over 150,000 clones, around 82% seen once. A word on this clone: Its antigen is still unknown.

The gene calls are TRBV9 and TRBJ2-3, with 8 bases fitting TRBD1. The clonotype comes from a woman in her late teens or twenties in good health and CMV-seropositive. The sequenced material came from PBMCs. The CDR3 reads CASSTLTGAGTDTQYF. Here the CDR3 DNA reads TGTGCCAGCAGCACTCTGACAGGGGCGGGGACAGATACGCAGTATTTT.